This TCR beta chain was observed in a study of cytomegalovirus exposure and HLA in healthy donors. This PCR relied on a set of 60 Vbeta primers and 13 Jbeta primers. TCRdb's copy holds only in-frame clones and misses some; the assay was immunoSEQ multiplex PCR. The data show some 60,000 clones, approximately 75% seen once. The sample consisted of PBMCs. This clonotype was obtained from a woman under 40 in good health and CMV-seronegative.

The chain's CDR3 is CSARGLREQFF. CDR3 nucleotide sequence: TGCAGTGCTAGAGGCCTCCGGGAGCAGTTCTTC. The genes are TRBV20-1 and TRBJ2-1, with D unresolved. V lost 1 base and J lost 10, with 8 bases in between. Germline CDR1 and CDR2: DFQATT and SNEGSKA (reference sequence). The CDR3 runs 11 residues.